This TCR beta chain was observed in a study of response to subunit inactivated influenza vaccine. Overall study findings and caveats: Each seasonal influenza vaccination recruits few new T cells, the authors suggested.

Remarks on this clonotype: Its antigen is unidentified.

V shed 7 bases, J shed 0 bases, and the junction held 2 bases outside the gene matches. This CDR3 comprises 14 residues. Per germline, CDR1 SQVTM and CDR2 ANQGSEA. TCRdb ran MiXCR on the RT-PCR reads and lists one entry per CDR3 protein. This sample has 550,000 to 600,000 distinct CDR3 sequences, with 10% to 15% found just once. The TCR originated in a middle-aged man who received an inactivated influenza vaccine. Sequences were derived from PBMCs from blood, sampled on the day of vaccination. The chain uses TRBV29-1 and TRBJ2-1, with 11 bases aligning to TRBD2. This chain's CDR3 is CSDGLAGSYNEQFF. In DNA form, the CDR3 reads TGCAGCGATGGACTAGCGGGCTCCTACAATGAGCAGTTCTTC.